The clone carrying this T cell receptor beta chain was recorded only once. This sample was taken from a study of blood T cell repertoires in COVID-19. At the level of the study: Italy, Spain and the United States were the sources of the convalescent and acute COVID-19 samples.

Under the authors' procedure: Reference gene primer amplification yielded estimated nucleated cell counts. The protocol was immunoSEQ multiplex PCR, while the TCRdb copy is restricted to in-frame clones and leaves out a portion. The V and J calls and clone size were taken over from that table, and D and trimming were inferred from the DNA. The sample carries 150,000 or so clones, 85% to 95% recorded once. This receptor was taken from a man in his fifties with acute or convalescent COVID-19. The sequencing sample was made of peripheral blood.

CDR3 residues: CASSRDTQQNTGELFF. As DNA, the CDR3 is TGTGCCAGCAGTAGGGACACCCAACAGAACACCGGGGAGCTGTTTTTT. V is TRBV6-2 or TRBV6-3 and J is TRBJ2-2, with D tentatively TRBD1 (6 bases). The CDR3 spans 16 residues. Trimming stripped 5 bases from V and 1 base from J, with 14 bases between. Germline V lookup: CDR1 MNHEY, CDR2 SVGEGT.